Listed below are T cell receptor beta chains from one sample, sequenced in a study of identical twins. TCRdb re-called the 5' RACE reads with MiXCR, one entry per CDR3 protein. The data show 200,000 to 250,000 distinct CDR3 sequences, under 10% seen once. These data were also reused for a study on yellow fever vaccine responses in identical twins.

Sample: memory (CD45RO+) T cells sorted from blood. Receptor source: a woman aged 18-29 years in good health. Both conserved end residues are part of each CDR3. Each record gives: clone size, J gene, D gene, V gene, CDR3 DNA, CDR3 protein. The D gene is left open where the match is weak. Rows give clone size only sometimes, using once, few, many, or a class for an expanded clone.

NA,TRBJ2-4,NA,TRBV6-6,TGTCTCGCCAAGGTGCAAAACATTCAGTACTTC,CLAKVQNIQYF
few,TRBJ2-7,NA,TRBV9,TGTGCCAGCAGCGTAGCCCCGGACTTCGAGCAGTACTTC,CASSVAPDFEQYF
NA,TRBJ2-1,TRBD1,TRBV7-2,TGTGCCAGCAGCTTAGTGCAAATCAGGGGGCCGAGAGATCATGAGCAGTTCTTC,CASSLVQIRGPRDHEQFF
NA,TRBJ2-3,NA,TRBV6-1,TGTGCCAGCAGAGAAGGACAGAGCTCAGATACGCAGTATTTT,CASREGQSSDTQYF
NA,TRBJ2-3,TRBD1,TRBV11-2,TGTGCCAGCAGCTCGCTCAGGGGGCGAGGCACAGATACGCAGTATTTT,CASSSLRGRGTDTQYF
NA,TRBJ2-7,TRBD2,TRBV14,TGTGCCAGCAGCCAACTAGCGGCGATATACAATGAGCAGTACTTC,CASSQLAAIYNEQYF
many,TRBJ2-1,NA,TRBV29-1,TGCAGTCTTGGGGACCCCAATGAGCAGTTCTTC,CSLGDPNEQFF
few,TRBJ2-5,NA,TRBV3-1,TGTGCCAGCAGCCAAGGCGGGGTCAGGGAGACCCAGTACTTC,CASSQGGVRETQYF
NA,TRBJ2-7,TRBD2,TRBV11-2,TGTGCCAGCAGCTTAGATGGACCGGGACTAGCGCCCCTCGAGCAGTACTTC,CASSLDGPGLAPLEQYF
few,TRBJ1-5,NA,TRBV6-1,TGTGCCAGCAGTAAACGCACGAATCAGCCCCAGCATTTT,CASSKRTNQPQHF
few,TRBJ2-2,NA,TRBV6-1,TGTGCCAGCAGTGGAAGGACCACCGGGGAGCTGTTTTTT,CASSGRTTGELFF
many,TRBJ2-7,NA,TRBV7-2,TGTGCCAGCAGCGACCTCGGACGGACCTATGAGCAGTACTTC,CASSDLGRTYEQYF
few,TRBJ2-3,TRBD2,TRBV7-8,TGTGCCAGCAGCGCCCAAACTAGCGGGATTTTGGCTAGCACAGATACGCAGTATTTT,CASSAQTSGILASTDTQYF
many,TRBJ2-1,TRBD1,TRBV10-3,TGTGCCATCCGGGACAGCGACAATGAGCAGTTCTTC,CAIRDSDNEQFF
NA,TRBJ1-1,NA,TRBV30,TGTGCCTGGAGTCTTGATTGGGAAGCTTTCTTT,CAWSLDWEAFF
many,TRBJ2-5,NA,TRBV5-1,TGCGCCAGCAGCTTAATAGGAGAGACCCAGTACTTC,CASSLIGETQYF
many,TRBJ1-1,TRBD1,TRBV27,TGTGCCAGCAGTACCATCGACAGGGTGGAAGCTTTCTTT,CASSTIDRVEAFF
many,TRBJ1-2,NA,TRBV3-1,TGTGCCAGCAGCCAAGACAGGACAGCGAACTATGGCTACACCTTC,CASSQDRTANYGYTF
few,TRBJ2-7,TRBD1,TRBV6-5,TGTGCCAGCAGTTACGTGACAGGGTCCTACGAGCAGTACTTC,CASSYVTGSYEQYF
NA,TRBJ2-1,NA,TRBV5-6,TGTGCCAGCAGCTCCGGGTGGGCCTCGGGCCTAATGTACAATGAGCAGTTCTTC,CASSSGWASGLMYNEQFF
few,TRBJ2-1,TRBD2,TRBV11-1,TGTGCCAGCAGCTTCACGACCAAACCGGGACTAGCGGTTTACAATGAGCAGTTCTTC,CASSFTTKPGLAVYNEQFF
many,TRBJ2-5,NA,TRBV5-6,TGTGCCAGCAGCCGAACAGGGTTTGAGACCCAGTACTTC,CASSRTGFETQYF
few,TRBJ2-5,TRBD2,TRBV12-5,TGTGCTAGTGGTTCTCCTAGCGGGGATGAGACCCAGTACTTC,CASGSPSGDETQYF
many,TRBJ2-1,TRBD2,TRBV9,TGTGCCAGCAGCGTAGTCGAGGGCGGGAGAGCCTACAATGAGCAGTTCTTC,CASSVVEGGRAYNEQFF
NA,TRBJ2-2,TRBD1,TRBV28,TGTGCCAGCAGTTTCCAGGGGGCCGGGGAGCTGTTTTTT,CASSFQGAGELFF
few,TRBJ2-3,NA,TRBV20-1,TGCAGTGCTAGAGAGGGGAATAGCGCCACAGATACGCAGTATTTT,CSAREGNSATDTQYF
NA,TRBJ1-1,TRBD1,TRBV12-3/TRBV12-4,TGTGCCAGCAGTTTACTAGGGGGCGATACTGAAGCTTTCTTT,CASSLLGGDTEAFF
few,TRBJ2-3,TRBD1,TRBV24-1,TGTGCCACCAGTGACAACAGGGGGCGGAACACAGATACGCAGTATTTT,CATSDNRGRNTDTQYF
many,TRBJ2-7,NA,TRBV6-6,TGTGCCAGCGGGACCGGACGCGAGCAGTACTTC,CASGTGREQYF
many,TRBJ2-3,NA,TRBV29-1,TGCAGCGTTTTTCTAGATACGCAGTATTTT,CSVFLDTQYF
many,TRBJ1-3,NA,TRBV12-3/TRBV12-4,TGTGCCAGCAGGGGGTTCACCGCCTCTGGAAACACCATATATTTT,CASRGFTASGNTIYF
many,TRBJ1-4,NA,TRBV12-3/TRBV12-4,TGTGCCAGCAGCCGAACGGATGAAAAACTGTTTTTT,CASSRTDEKLFF
NA,TRBJ2-3,NA,TRBV7-2,TGTGCCAGCACGCCTCGGACAGATACGCAGTATTTT,CASTPRTDTQYF
few,TRBJ2-2,NA,TRBV6-4,TGTGCCAGCAGTGATTCAACCGCGGGGGCCTCGAACACCGGGGAGCTGTTTTTT,CASSDSTAGASNTGELFF
few,TRBJ2-7,TRBD2,TRBV7-8,TGTGCCAGCAACTTAGGTGGGAGGGCCGGGGAGCAGTACTTC,CASNLGGRAGEQYF
NA,TRBJ2-1,TRBD1,TRBV2,TGTGCCAGCAGGGGGACAGGGACCTACAATGAGCAGTTCTTC,CASRGTGTYNEQFF
NA,TRBJ2-4,NA,TRBV18,TGTGCCAGCTCACCACCCTCTTTGGAAAACATTCAGTACTTC,CASSPPSLENIQYF
few,TRBJ2-5,TRBD1,TRBV4-2,TGTGCCAGCAGCCAAGAGACAGGGACGGAGACCCAGTACTTC,CASSQETGTETQYF
few,TRBJ2-1,NA,TRBV15,TGTGCCACCAGCAGAGATTGGGAGGGGGCGGAAAATGAGCAGTTCTTC,CATSRDWEGAENEQFF
NA,TRBJ1-2,NA,TRBV27,TGTGCCAGCAGTTTAGGGTTGGGCTATGGCTACACCTTC,CASSLGLGYGYTF
many,TRBJ2-2,TRBD2,TRBV4-2,TGTGCCAGCAGCCAAGTTCATGAGACTAGCGCTAACACCGGGGAGCTGTTTTTT,CASSQVHETSANTGELFF
few,TRBJ2-1,TRBD2,TRBV20-1,TGCAGTGCTAACGCCTTTTTAGCGGGAGGGTACAATGAGCAGTTCTTC,CSANAFLAGGYNEQFF
many,TRBJ2-3,TRBD2,TRBV7-3,TGTGCCAGCAGCATCACGGGGGGGCGGACAGATACGCAGTATTTT,CASSITGGRTDTQYF
many,TRBJ1-2,NA,TRBV28,TGTGCCAGCAGTCCGCCGGACAGTCTCTATGGCTACACCTTC,CASSPPDSLYGYTF
many,TRBJ2-7,NA,TRBV12-3/TRBV12-4,TGTGCCAGCAGTTTACAGGGCGCGGTCTACGAGCAGTACTTC,CASSLQGAVYEQYF
few,TRBJ1-5,NA,TRBV6-5,TGTGCCAGCAGTTCGTACAGGAAATCGAGCAATCAGCCCCAGCATTTT,CASSSYRKSSNQPQHF
NA,TRBJ1-1,NA,TRBV30,TGTGCCTGGATGAGTAACACTGAAGCTTTCTTT,CAWMSNTEAFF
many,TRBJ1-6,TRBD1,TRBV3-1,TGTGCCAGCAGTCTGGGCCGGGACAGAATTAATTCACCCCTCCACTTT,CASSLGRDRINSPLHF
many,TRBJ1-2,NA,TRBV5-6,TGTGCCAGCAGCTTGGTGGGGGATGGCTACACCTTC,CASSLVGDGYTF
many,TRBJ2-7,TRBD1,TRBV6-1,TGTGCCAGCAGTCCCTCCGGGACAGCTCTTTACGAGCAGTACTTC,CASSPSGTALYEQYF
many,TRBJ2-1,NA,TRBV5-1,TGCGCCAGCAGCTTGGCCCGTCCGGGAAACAATGAGCAGTTCTTC,CASSLARPGNNEQFF
few,TRBJ2-4,NA,TRBV27,TGTGCCAGCAGTTTAACTACCGGAGGAGGAGTCATTCAGTACTTC,CASSLTTGGGVIQYF
many,TRBJ2-3,NA,TRBV4-2,TGTGCCAGCAGCCAAGACGGCGGGAGCACAGATACGCAGTATTTT,CASSQDGGSTDTQYF
few,TRBJ2-7,NA,TRBV5-1,TGCGCCAGCCCGGACGCCTTCTCCTACGAGCAGTACTTC,CASPDAFSYEQYF